This record looks at one T cell receptor (beta chain) sequence and its context. This record belongs to a study of blood T cell repertoires in COVID-19. TCRdb's copy holds only in-frame clones and misses some; the assay was immunoSEQ multiplex PCR. The sample has more than 85,000 clones; over 70% are singletons. This clonotype was obtained from a human donor in a cohort sampled during active or convalescent COVID-19. The sequencing input was peripheral blood.

The CDR3 region has the DNA TGTGCCAGCAGCCCTATCGGGGGGACCGGGGAGCTGTTTTTT. Protein product: CASSPIGGTGELFF. The chain uses TRBV6-6 and TRBJ2-2, with TRBD2 matching 7 bases. This CDR3 has 14 residues. The V and J ends lost 6 bases and 5 bases, in that order; junction bases with no gene match: 6. CDR1 is MNHNY, CDR2 SVGAGI, per germline (reference sequence).